This TCR beta chain was retrieved from a study of identical twins. The CDR3 runs 15 residues. In germline, CDR1 is SGHRS, CDR2 YFSETQ. V was cut by 1 base and J by 5 bases, with 15 bases left in between. Of note for this clonotype: Its matching antigen is unknown.

Template switching (which added a universal primer site) was used, and cDNA carried unique molecular identifiers. In TCRdb, the 5' RACE reads were re-called with MiXCR into one record per CDR3 protein. Counted here are about 520,000 distinct CDR3 sequences, roughly 21% occurring once; the ten biggest clones make up around 0.9%. Study findings and constraints: Cord blood beta clonotypes present at high abundance carried fewer insertions; no such pattern appeared in memory repertoires.

These data were also reused for a study on T cells expressing NK-cell markers.

Material: CD4+ T cells sorted from blood. This receptor was obtained from a woman between 18 and 29 years old in good health. The chain links TRBV5-1 to TRBJ2-5; D may be TRBD1 or TRBD2 (6 bases each). The DNA of the CDR3 is TGCGCCAGCAGCTTGATGGGGGGCGGTTCGGAGACCCAGTACTTC. As protein: CASSLMGGGSETQYF.